This T cell receptor beta chain was sequenced for a study of T-cell memory formation after mild COVID-19. Study in general: The two donors had largely donor-specific TCR clusters.

The study's findings and limits: Contracting CD4+ clones were located mainly in CM and EM, and CD8+ clones in EMRA. CD4/CD8 balance held among clones contracting day 15 to 85, and later expanders leaned CD4+.

The germline V and J ends were trimmed by 5 bases and 7 bases, with 14 bases remaining between them. The CDR3 loop spans 14 amino acids. TCRdb reprocessed the 5' RACE reads via MiXCR and lists one record per CDR3 protein. The sample records 280,000 or so distinct CDR3 sequences, roughly 18% being singletons. About this clonotype: What it binds is not known.

This chain uses TRBV12-3 or TRBV12-4 with TRBJ1-4, with a possible D match to TRBD1 (5 bases). The receptor was derived from a young man who had mild COVID-19 (a few samples of this study predate the infection). Cell type and time point are not known. Source material: PBMCs or a T cell subset sorted from them (not recorded which). CDR3 protein: CASSLPGLFEKLFF. The CDR3 nucleotides read TGTGCCAGCAGTCTCCCGGGACTTTTTGAAAAACTGTTTTTT.